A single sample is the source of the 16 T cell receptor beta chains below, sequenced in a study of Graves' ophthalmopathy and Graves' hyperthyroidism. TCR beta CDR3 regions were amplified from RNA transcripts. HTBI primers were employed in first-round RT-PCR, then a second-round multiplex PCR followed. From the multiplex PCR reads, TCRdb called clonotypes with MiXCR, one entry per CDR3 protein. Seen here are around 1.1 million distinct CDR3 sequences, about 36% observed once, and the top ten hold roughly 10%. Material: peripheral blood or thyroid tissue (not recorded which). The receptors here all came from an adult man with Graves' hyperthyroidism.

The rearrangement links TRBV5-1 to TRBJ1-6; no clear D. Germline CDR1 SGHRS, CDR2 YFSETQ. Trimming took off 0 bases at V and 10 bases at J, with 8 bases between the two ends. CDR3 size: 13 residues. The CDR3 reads CASSLAERSPLHF. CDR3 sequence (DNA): TGCGCCAGCAGCTTGGCCGAGCGGTCACCCCTCCACTTT.

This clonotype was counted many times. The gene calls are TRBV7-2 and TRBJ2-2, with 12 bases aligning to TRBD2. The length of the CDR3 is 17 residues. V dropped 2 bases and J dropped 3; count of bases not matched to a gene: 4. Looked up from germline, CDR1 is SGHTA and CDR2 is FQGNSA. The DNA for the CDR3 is TGTGCCAGCAGCTTATCCCTAGCGGGAGGGCACACCGGGGAGCTGTTTTTT. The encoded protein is CASSLSLAGGHTGELFF.

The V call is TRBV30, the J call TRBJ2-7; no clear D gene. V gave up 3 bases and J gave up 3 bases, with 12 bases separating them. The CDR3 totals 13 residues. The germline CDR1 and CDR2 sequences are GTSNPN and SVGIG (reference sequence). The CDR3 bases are TGTGCCTGGAGCTGGGCAGAAAACTACGAGCAGTACTTC. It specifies CAWSWAENYEQYF.

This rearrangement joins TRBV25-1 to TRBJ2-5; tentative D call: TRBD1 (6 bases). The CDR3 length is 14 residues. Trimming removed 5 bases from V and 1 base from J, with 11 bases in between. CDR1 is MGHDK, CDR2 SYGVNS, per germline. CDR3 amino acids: CASSSQGCQETQYF. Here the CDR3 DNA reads TGTGCCAGCAGTTCACAGGGCTGCCAAGAGACCCAGTACTTC. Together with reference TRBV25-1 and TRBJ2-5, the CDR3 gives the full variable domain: EADIYQTPRYLVIGTGKKITLECSQTMGHDKMYWYQQDPGMELHLIHYSYGVNSTEKGDLSSESTVSRIRTEHFPLTLESARPSHTSQYLCASSSQGCQETQYFGPGTRLLVL.

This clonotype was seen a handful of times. CDR3 nucleotides: TGCAGTGCGAGACTTAGCGGGGGATCGGAGACCCAGTACTTC. The encoded protein is CSARLSGGSETQYF. V gene TRBV20-1 combines with J gene TRBJ2-5, with TRBD2 matching 9 bases. V lost 6 bases to trimming and J lost 5 bases; unmatched junction nucleotides: 10. The germline gives CDR1 DFQATT, CDR2 SNEGSKA (reference sequence). CDR3 size: 14 residues.

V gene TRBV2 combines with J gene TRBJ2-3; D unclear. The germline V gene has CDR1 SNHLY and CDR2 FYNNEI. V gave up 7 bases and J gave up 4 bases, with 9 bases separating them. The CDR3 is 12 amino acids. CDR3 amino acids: CASKVAADTQYF. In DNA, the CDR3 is TGTGCCAGCAAGGTAGCCGCAGATACGCAGTATTTT.

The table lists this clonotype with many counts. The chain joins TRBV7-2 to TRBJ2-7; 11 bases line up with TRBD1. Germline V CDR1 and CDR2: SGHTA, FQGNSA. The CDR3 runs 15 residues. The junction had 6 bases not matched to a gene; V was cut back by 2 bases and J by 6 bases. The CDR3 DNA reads TGTGCCAGCAGCTTATCCGGACAGGGGGCTCGCGAGCAGTACTTC. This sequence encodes CASSLSGQGAREQYF. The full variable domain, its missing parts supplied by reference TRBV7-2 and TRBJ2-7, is GAGVSQSPSNKVTEKGKDVELRCDPISGHTALYWYRQSLGQGLEFLIYFQGNSAPDKSGLPSDRFSAERTGGSVSTLTIQRTQQEDSAVYLCASSLSGQGAREQYFGPGTRLTVT.

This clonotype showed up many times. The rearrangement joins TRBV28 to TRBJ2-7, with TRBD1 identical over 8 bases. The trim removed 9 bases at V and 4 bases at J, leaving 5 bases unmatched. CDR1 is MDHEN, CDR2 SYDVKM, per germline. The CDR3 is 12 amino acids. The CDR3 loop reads CASGQGWYEQYF. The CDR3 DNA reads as TGTGCCAGTGGACAGGGTTGGTACGAGCAGTACTTC.

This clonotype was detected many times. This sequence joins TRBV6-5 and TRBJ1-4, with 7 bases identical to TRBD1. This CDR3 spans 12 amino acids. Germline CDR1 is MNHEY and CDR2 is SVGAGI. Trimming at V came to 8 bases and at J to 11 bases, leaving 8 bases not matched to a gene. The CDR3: CASRDSSLKLFF. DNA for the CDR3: TGTGCCAGCCGGGACAGTTCTTTGAAACTGTTTTTT.

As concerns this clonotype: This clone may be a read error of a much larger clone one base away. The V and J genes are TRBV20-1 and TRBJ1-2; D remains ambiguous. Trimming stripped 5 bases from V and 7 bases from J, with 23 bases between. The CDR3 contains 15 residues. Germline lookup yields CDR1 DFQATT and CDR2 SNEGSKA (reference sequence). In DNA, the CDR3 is TGCAGTGCTGACCCTGGGAGGACGCTTTACTGTGGCTACACCTTC. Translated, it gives CSADPGRTLYCGYTF.

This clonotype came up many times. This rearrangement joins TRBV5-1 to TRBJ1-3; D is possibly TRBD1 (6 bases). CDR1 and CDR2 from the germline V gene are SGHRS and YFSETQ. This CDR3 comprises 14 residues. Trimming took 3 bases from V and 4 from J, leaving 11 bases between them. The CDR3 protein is CASSSGTYGNTIYF. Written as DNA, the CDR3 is TGCGCCAGCAGCTCTGGGACATACGGAAACACCATATATTTT.

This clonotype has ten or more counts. In DNA, the CDR3 is TGTGCCAGCCACCGCCGGGACATTGCTAGCAATCAGCCCCAGCATTTT. Amino acid sequence: CASHRRDIASNQPQHF. The V call is TRBV5-6, the J call TRBJ1-5; D may be TRBD1 (6 bases). Germline V lookup: CDR1 SGHDT, CDR2 YYEEEE. V lost 7 bases to trimming and J lost 0 bases, with 17 bases between them. The CDR3 totals 16 residues.

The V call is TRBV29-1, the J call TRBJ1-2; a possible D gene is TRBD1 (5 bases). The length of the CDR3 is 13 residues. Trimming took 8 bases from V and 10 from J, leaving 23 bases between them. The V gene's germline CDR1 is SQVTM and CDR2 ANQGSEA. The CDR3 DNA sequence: TGCAGCTTAGTGGCATCGGACACGGCGATCTACACCTTC. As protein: CSLVASDTAIYTF.

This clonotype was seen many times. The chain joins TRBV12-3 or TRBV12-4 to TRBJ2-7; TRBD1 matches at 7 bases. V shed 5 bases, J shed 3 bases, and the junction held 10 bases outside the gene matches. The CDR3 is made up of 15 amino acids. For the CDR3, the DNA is TGTGCCAGCAGTCAAGGGGACAGTCTCGACTACGAGCAGTACTTC. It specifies CASSQGDSLDYEQYF.

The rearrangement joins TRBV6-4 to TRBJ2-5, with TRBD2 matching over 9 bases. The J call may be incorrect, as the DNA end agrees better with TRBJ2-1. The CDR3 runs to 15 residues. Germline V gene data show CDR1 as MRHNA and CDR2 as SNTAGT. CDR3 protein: CASSDGSGGGNEQFF. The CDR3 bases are TGTGCCAGCAGTGACGGTAGCGGGGGTGGCAATGAGCAGTTCTTC.

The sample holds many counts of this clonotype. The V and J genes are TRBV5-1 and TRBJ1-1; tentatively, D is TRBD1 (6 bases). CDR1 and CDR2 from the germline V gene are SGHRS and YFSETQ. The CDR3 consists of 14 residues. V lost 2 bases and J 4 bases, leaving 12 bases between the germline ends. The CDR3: CASSFSQGSTEAFF. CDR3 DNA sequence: TGCGCCAGCAGCTTTTCGCAGGGGAGCACTGAAGCTTTCTTT.